This TCR beta chain was obtained from a study of blood T cells in healthy people across ages (dated by TCRdb to between 2014 and 2017). For context, the study as a whole: In model experiments, template switching captured roughly one uniquely barcoded TCR beta cDNA molecule for every two T cells. The study measured age-related changes in TCR beta repertoire diversity using deep sequencing normalized with unique cDNA molecular identifiers. To avoid experimental bias, donors of different ages were distributed randomly across sequencing lanes. The donors were split into four age groups: young (average about 16 years), middle-aged (about 40), aged (more than 60) and long-lived (approximately 80). Two additional independent replicas of 1 million unique cDNA reads from the same blood draw were analyzed for two donors (one aged 18 to 29 and one aged 80 or older).

Library method: 5' RACE. Sequencing used an Illumina HiSeq 2500. The second PCR ran for about 6 to 11 cycles and used a J-beta primer mix along with a sample-barcoded 5' primer. Each TCR beta cDNA molecule received a unique molecular identifier from a template-switch 5' adaptor carrying 12 random nucleotides. Each sample yielded at least 3 million CDR3-containing paired-end reads. The Mint cDNA synthesis kit, primed by a TRBC-specific oligonucleotide, was used to synthesize first-strand cDNA from all RNA. Following uracil-DNA glycosylase treatment, a first 18-cycle PCR with universal primers M1SS and BC2_uni_R was performed on all cDNA. The published analysis was carried out like this. Each sample was normalized by randomly selecting 1 million high-quality reads, each carrying a distinct molecular identifier. Instead of being binned into consensus sequences, reads with shared molecular identifiers were discarded. MiTCR, run with a Q25 quality threshold and the strictest error-elimination algorithm, handled CDR3 identification, clonotype clustering and error correction. A nonparametric unseen species model with Euler transformation was used to estimate lower-bound total TCR beta diversity. TCRdb handled the public reads itself, with Q25 trimming in fastp and clone calling in MiXCR, and kept productive beta chains. Every CDR3 protein is listed once, alongside the most common genes and DNA of its rows. The V and J calls were not made by the authors but by TCRdb's processing. The sample yields about 380,000 distinct CDR3 sequences; about 49% were counted once. Jointly, the top ten make up approximately 51% of the sample.

Here is what the overall study found, with its caveats: Total diversity estimates from one million sequenced T cells were considered lower bounds and underestimates. The CMV infection status of donors was not known, potentially confounding age-related changes in expanded clonotypes. A strong correlation was found between observed TCR beta diversity and the percentage of naive T cells measured by flow cytometry. Conclusive comparison of naive and antigen-experienced compartments was prevented by the profiling of bulk unsorted PBMCs. Observed TCR beta diversity per million T cells fell roughly linearly with age, and a significant reduction was already apparent by age around 40. Compared with the aged group, the long-lived group had more naive CD4+ T cells, fewer expanded clones and increased TCR diversity, a pattern suggesting age selection.

Systemically healthy Caucasian individuals from Russia, 39 in total and aged roughly 6 to 90 years, were included as donors. Around 10 milliliters of peripheral blood were collected from each donor into EDTA-treated Vacutainer tubes. PBMCs were isolated by Ficoll-Paque density-gradient centrifugation, with at least 6 million obtained per sample. Trizol reagent was used to extract total RNA from the PBMCs, yielding at least 5.5 micrograms per sample. The percentages of naive CD45RAhigh/CD27high T cells were determined by flow cytometry on a PBMC aliquot from every donor. Of note for this clonotype: Its target antigen remains unknown. Base qualities were left out, and no much larger clone turns up one base away.

CDR1 SGHDN and CDR2 FVKESK were looked up in the germline V gene. Trimming takes 0 bases from V and 2 bases from J, and the germline ends sit 7 bases apart. Inclusive of the bounding cysteine and phenylalanine, the CDR3 is 14 residues long. The entry retains the CDR3 DNA only, 42 bases that are in frame from base 1. The sample consisted of blood. Recombination connected TRBV14 to TRBJ1-2; matching of 6 bases hints at TRBD1 as the D gene. The receptor was isolated from a man between 60 and 75 years old in good health. The DNA sequence reads TGTGCCAGCAGCCAAGAAGGGGGAAACTATGGCTACACCTTC. The resulting protein is CASSQEGGNYGYTF. The full variable domain, completed from the reference TRBV14 and TRBJ1-2 proteins outside the CDR3, reads EAGVTQFPSHSVIEKGQTVTLRCDPISGHDNLYWYRRVMGKEIKFLLHFVKESKQDESGMPNNRFLAERTGGTYSTLKVQPAELEDSGVYFCASSQEGGNYGYTFGSGTRLTVV.